Sequencing of this TCR beta chain was carried out in a study of T cell repertoires in cytomegalovirus infection. On the study more broadly: Indicated by public TCR beta signatures were CMV infection and matching HLA type.

There are a few counts of this clonotype. TCRdb called the reads again in MiXCR, with one record for every CDR3 protein. The sample lists 97,000 or so distinct CDR3 sequences; 16% were seen once. CDR1 is SEHNR and CDR2 is FQNEAQ in the germline V gene (reference sequence). The CDR3 covers 13 residues. Trimming cost V 2 bases and J 5 bases, with 10 bases left between them. The rearrangement uses TRBV7-9 and TRBJ2-7; possible D gene TRBD1, 5 bases. The source is a human donor in good health (CMV status not recorded). Some clones in this sample may be carry-over from other donors' samples. The sample was PBMCs. In DNA, the CDR3 is TGTGCCAGCAGCTTATCGGCAGGGAACGAGCAGTACTTC. Its translation: CASSLSAGNEQYF.